This entry lists 16 T cell receptor beta chains sequenced from one sample in a study of spatial heterogeneity in lung cancer. Time point in this sample: sample taken at primary tumor resection. The antigens these receptors bind are not known. Study observations and caveats: Mutation tallies in tumors tracked expanded intratumoral alpha and beta TCR counts.

TCRdb called the 5' RACE reads again in MiXCR, with one record for every CDR3 protein. The sample includes 3,500 to 4,000 distinct CDR3 sequences, approximately 10% of them seen just once. The specimen comprised lung tumor tissue, sampled at surgery. The receptors derive from a female donor with early-stage non-small cell lung cancer.

V is TRBV6-1 and J is TRBJ1-4; D unresolved. CDR1 MNHNS and CDR2 SASEGT come from the germline V gene. Between the trimmed V and J ends, which lost 3 bases and 0 bases, there was a span of 8 bases. CDR3 length: 15 amino acids. The CDR3 nucleotides are TGTGCCAGCAGTGATGGTCCAGCAACTAATGAAAAACTGTTTTTT. It specifies CASSDGPATNEKLFF.

This clonotype is medium-sized (0.01 to 0.1%) within its sample. Here the CDR3 DNA reads TGCGCCAGCAGCTTTCTGGGTGACACTGAAGCTTTCTTT. Translating gives CASSFLGDTEAFF. This chain joins TRBV5-1 and TRBJ1-1; no clear D gene. CDR3 length: 13 residues. Germline values: CDR1 SGHRS, CDR2 YFSETQ. Trimming left V 2 bases short and J 3 bases short, with 8 bases between. Based on the CDR3 plus reference TRBV5-1 and TRBJ1-1, the full variable domain is KAGVTQTPRYLIKTRGQQVTLSCSPISGHRSVSWYQQTPGQGLQFLFEYFSETQRNKGNFPGRFSGRQFSNSRSEMNVSTLELGDSALYLCASSFLGDTEAFFGQGTRLTVV.

This clonotype is medium-sized in the sample. CDR3 nucleotide sequence: TGTGCCAGCAGCGCACGGGGACAGGGATGGAGCACAGATACGCAGTATTTT. The encoded protein is CASSARGQGWSTDTQYF. The rearrangement joins TRBV9 to TRBJ2-3, with 9 positions matching TRBD1. This CDR3 is 17 amino acids long. The J segment lost 0 bases and the V segment lost 3 bases, leaving 8 bases of the junction unmatched. The germline CDR1 and CDR2 sequences are SGDLS and YYNGEE. The variable domain in full, with the rest retrieved from reference TRBV9 and TRBJ2-3, is DSGVTQTPKHLITATGQRVTLRCSPRSGDLSVYWYQQSLDQGLQFLIQYYNGEERAKGNILERFSAQQFPDLHSELNLSSLELGDSALYFCASSARGQGWSTDTQYFGPGTRLTVL.

By share of the sample, this clonotype is medium-sized. The V call is TRBV20-1, the J call TRBJ2-2, with D possibly matching TRBD2 (5 bases). Trimming removed 3 bases at V and 1 base at J, with 9 bases between. Germline assignment: CDR1 DFQATT and CDR2 SNEGSKA (reference sequence). This CDR3 region has 14 residues. The CDR3 is CSARGRGNTGELFF. The DNA of the CDR3 is TGCAGTGCTAGGGGTCGGGGGAACACCGGGGAGCTGTTTTTT.

The V call is TRBV30, the J call TRBJ2-7; D call uncertain. Deletions cut 4 bases from V and 4 bases from J, with 14 bases between. The CDR3 covers 13 residues. Germline V gene lookup returns CDR1 GTSNPN and CDR2 SVGIG (reference sequence). The CDR3 loop reads CAWIGRTSYEQYF. The DNA for the CDR3 is TGTGCCTGGATCGGGCGTACCTCTTACGAGCAGTACTTC.

This chain uses TRBV30 with TRBJ2-7; D is unclear. The CDR3 consists of 11 residues. V lost 2 bases and J 5 bases, leaving 7 bases between the germline ends. The germline V gene encodes CDR1 GTSNPN and CDR2 SVGIG (reference sequence). The CDR3 sequence: CAWSLLNEQYF. The CDR3 DNA reads TGTGCCTGGAGTCTTCTGAACGAGCAGTACTTC.

By frequency in the sample, this clonotype is medium-sized (0.01 to 0.1%). The rearrangement joins TRBV7-9 to TRBJ2-7; TRBD2 is a possible D gene (6 bases). CDR1 SEHNR and CDR2 FQNEAQ come from the germline V gene (reference sequence). V lost 1 base to trimming and J lost 6 bases, with 16 bases between them. The CDR3 extends over 15 amino acids. CDR3 DNA: TGTGCCAGCAGCTTAGGGGGTTCGGGGGAACGCGAGCAGTACTTC. Its protein is CASSLGGSGEREQYF. Drawing the rest from reference TRBV7-9 and TRBJ2-7, the complete variable domain is DTGVSQNPRHKITKRGQNVTFRCDPISEHNRLYWYRQTLGQGPEFLTYFQNEAQLEKSRLLSDRFSAERPKGSFSTLEIQRTEQGDSAMYLCASSLGGSGEREQYFGPGTRLTVT.

The J gene is TRBJ1-2, the V gene TRBV5-6; the D is unclear. The CDR3 consists of 15 residues. The V end was cut by 0 bases, the J end by 4 bases, with 13 bases between. Germline loops: CDR1 SGHDT, CDR2 YYEEEE. CDR3 region: CASSLVDTRSYGYTF. Here the CDR3 DNA reads TGTGCCAGCAGCTTGGTTGACACACGGTCCTATGGCTACACCTTC.

This clonotype is classed as medium-sized. The V call is TRBV7-2, the J call TRBJ1-3, with D unclear. CDR1 and CDR2 from the germline V gene are SGHTA and FQGNSA. V was shortened by 5 bases and J by 0 bases, with 17 bases between the two germline ends. This CDR3 region has 17 residues. CDR3 sequence reads: CASSRRGGSSSGNTIYF. The CDR3 bases are TGTGCCAGCAGCCGGCGGGGAGGGTCGAGCTCTGGAAACACCATATATTTT.

This clonotype has just a few counts. This chain links TRBV20-1 with TRBJ2-5; D possibly uses TRBD1 or TRBD2 (6 bases each). There are 14 residues in the CDR3. Per the germline V gene, CDR1 is DFQATT and CDR2 is SNEGSKA (reference sequence). Trimming removed 5 bases from V and 8 bases from J, with 21 bases in between. The chain's CDR3 is CSADPKGGARTQYF. Here the CDR3 DNA reads TGCAGTGCTGACCCCAAGGGGGGAGCGCGCACCCAGTACTTC.

The rearrangement joins TRBV20-1 to TRBJ1-4; tentative D call: TRBD1 (5 bases). This CDR3 is 12 amino acids long. The ends were cut back, 3 bases at V and 7 bases at J, with 9 bases in the middle. Germline CDR1 is DFQATT and CDR2 is SNEGSKA (reference sequence). In nucleotides, the CDR3 is TGCAGTGCTAGTGGGGGGAGTGAAAAACTGTTTTTT. Residues: CSASGGSEKLFF.

This clonotype ranks as medium-sized (0.01 to 0.1%). The rearrangement uses TRBV4-2 and TRBJ1-4; D is undetermined. Germline assignment: CDR1 LGHNA and CDR2 YNFKEQ. The CDR3 loop spans 13 amino acids. The V and J ends lost 4 bases and 12 bases respectively, with 15 bases between them. The CDR3 nucleotides read TGTGCCAGCAGCCTCCAGAGGCGAGCGGAACTGTTTTTT. It yields the protein CASSLQRRAELFF.

This chain links TRBV18 with TRBJ2-7; 10 positions match TRBD2. Trimming cost V 1 base and J 2 bases; bases outside gene matches: 5. CDR3 length equals 16 residues. Germline lookup yields CDR1 KGHSH and CDR2 LQKENI. CDR3 region: CASSPLQRGGAYEQYF. Written as DNA, the CDR3 is TGTGCCAGCTCACCACTGCAGCGGGGGGGCGCCTACGAGCAGTACTTC.

This clonotype is classed as medium-sized. The gene calls are TRBV10-3 and TRBJ1-2, with 10 bases that match TRBD1. CDR1 and CDR2 from the germline V gene are ENHRY and SYGVKD. This CDR3 spans 17 amino acids. V gave up 4 bases and J gave up 4 bases; unmatched junction bases: 12. The CDR3 region has the DNA TGTGCCATCAGTGCACCGGGACAGGGGCCTTCCACCTATGGCTACACCTTC. Its translation is CAISAPGQGPSTYGYTF.

For the CDR3, the DNA is TGCGCCAGCAGCCAAGATTCGCAGGGGATTACTGAAGCTTTCTTT. It codes for CASSQDSQGITEAFF. This rearrangement joins TRBV4-3 to TRBJ1-1; possible D gene TRBD1, 6 bases. Germline CDR1 LGHNA, CDR2 YSLEER. The V end was cut by 0 bases, the J end by 5 bases, with 13 bases between. CDR3 length: 15 amino acids.

This rearrangement joins TRBV18 to TRBJ1-5; a possible D gene is TRBD1 (6 bases). Germline CDR1 reads KGHSH; CDR2 reads LQKENI. This CDR3 comprises 14 residues. Trimming took 6 bases from V and 6 from J, leaving 15 bases between them. The CDR3 here is CASSPTGLGQPQHF. The DNA of the CDR3 is TGTGCCAGCTCCCCAACAGGGTTGGGTCAGCCCCAGCATTTT.